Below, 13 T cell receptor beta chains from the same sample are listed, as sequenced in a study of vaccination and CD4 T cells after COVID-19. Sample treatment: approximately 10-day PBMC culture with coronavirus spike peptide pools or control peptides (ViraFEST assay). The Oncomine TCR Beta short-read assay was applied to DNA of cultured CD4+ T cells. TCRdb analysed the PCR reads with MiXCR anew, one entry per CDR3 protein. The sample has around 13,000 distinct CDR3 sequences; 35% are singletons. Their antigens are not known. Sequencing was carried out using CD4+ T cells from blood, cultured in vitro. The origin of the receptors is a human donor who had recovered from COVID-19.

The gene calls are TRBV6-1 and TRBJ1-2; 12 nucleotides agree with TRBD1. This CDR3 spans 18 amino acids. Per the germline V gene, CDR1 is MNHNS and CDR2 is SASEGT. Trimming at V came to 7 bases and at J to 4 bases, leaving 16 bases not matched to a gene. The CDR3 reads CASIFTGTGGGILYGYTF. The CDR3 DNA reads TGTGCCAGCATCTTTACCGGGACAGGGGGCGGGATCCTCTATGGCTACACCTTC.

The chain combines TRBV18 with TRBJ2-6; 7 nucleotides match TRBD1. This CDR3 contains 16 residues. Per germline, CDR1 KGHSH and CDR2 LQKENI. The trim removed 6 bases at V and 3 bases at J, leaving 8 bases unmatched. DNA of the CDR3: TGTGCCAGCTCGTCTGACAGGGAGAGTGGGGCCAACGTCCTGACTTTC. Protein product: CASSSDRESGANVLTF.

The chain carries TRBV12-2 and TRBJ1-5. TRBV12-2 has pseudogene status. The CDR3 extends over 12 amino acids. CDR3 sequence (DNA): TGTGCAAGTCGCTTAGCGAGCGGGAAGGGGCATTTT. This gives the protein CASRLASGKGHF.

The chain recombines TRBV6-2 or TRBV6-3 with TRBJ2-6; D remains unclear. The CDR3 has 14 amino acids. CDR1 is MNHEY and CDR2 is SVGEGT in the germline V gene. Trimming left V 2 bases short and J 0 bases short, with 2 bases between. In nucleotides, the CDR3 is TGTGCCAGCAGTTACAACTCTGGGGCCAACGTCCTGACTTTC. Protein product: CASSYNSGANVLTF.

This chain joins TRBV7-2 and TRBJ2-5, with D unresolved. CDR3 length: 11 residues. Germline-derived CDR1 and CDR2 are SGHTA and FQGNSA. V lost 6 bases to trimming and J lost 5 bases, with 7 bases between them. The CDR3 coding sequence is TGTGCCAGCAGGCGCTCTGAGACCCAGTACTTC. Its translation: CASRRSETQYF.

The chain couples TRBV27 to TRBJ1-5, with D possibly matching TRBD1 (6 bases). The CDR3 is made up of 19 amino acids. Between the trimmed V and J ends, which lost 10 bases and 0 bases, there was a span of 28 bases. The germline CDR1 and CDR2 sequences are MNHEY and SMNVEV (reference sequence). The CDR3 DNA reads TGTGCCACCCTACAGGGTCTCGGCCGAATACGCCTTAGCAATCAGCCCCAGCATTTT. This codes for CATLQGLGRIRLSNQPQHF.

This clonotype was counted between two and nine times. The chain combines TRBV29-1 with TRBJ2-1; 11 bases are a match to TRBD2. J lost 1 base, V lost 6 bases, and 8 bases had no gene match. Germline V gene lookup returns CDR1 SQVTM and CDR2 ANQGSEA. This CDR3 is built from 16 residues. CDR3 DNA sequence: TGCAGCGTCCCAAACCCTAGCGGGAGGTCCTACAATGAGCAGTTCTTC. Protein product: CSVPNPSGRSYNEQFF.

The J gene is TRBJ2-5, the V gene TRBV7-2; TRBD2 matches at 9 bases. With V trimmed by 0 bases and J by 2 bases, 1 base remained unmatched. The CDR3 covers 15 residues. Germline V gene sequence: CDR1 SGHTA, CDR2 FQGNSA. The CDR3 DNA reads TGTGCCAGCAGCTTAGCGCTAGCGGGACAAGAGACCCAGTACTTC. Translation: CASSLALAGQETQYF.

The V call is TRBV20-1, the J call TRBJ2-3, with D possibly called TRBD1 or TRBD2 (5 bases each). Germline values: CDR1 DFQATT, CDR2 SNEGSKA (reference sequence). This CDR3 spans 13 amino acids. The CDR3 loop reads CRGVAGSADTQYF. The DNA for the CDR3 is TGCAGGGGGGTGGCAGGAAGCGCAGATACGCAGTATTTT.

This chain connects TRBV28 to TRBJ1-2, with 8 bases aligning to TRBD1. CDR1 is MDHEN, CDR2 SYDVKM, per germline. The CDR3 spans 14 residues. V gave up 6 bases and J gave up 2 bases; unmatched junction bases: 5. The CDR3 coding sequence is TGTGCCAGCAGGTTACAGGGGGAGAACTATGGCTACACCTTC. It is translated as CASRLQGENYGYTF.

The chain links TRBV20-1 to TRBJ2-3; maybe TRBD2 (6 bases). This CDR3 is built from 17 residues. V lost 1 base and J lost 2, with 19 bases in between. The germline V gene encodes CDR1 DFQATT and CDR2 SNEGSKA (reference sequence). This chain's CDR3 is CSARVEPGWRATDTQYF. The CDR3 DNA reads TGCAGTGCTAGAGTGGAGCCGGGGTGGAGGGCCACAGATACGCAGTATTTT.

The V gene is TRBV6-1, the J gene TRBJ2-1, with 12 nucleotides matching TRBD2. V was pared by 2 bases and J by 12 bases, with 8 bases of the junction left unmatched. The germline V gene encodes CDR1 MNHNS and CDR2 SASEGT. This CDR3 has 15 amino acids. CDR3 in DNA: TGTGCCAGCAGTGAATCTAGCGGGAGGGTATCTGGGCAGTTCTTC. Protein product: CASSESSGRVSGQFF.

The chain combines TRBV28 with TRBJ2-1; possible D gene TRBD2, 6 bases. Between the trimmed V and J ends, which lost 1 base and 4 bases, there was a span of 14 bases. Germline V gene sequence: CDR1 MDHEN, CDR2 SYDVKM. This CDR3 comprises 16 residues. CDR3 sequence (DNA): TGTGCCAGCAGTTTATTGGGGGGTCTCCGGTACAATGAGCAGTTCTTC. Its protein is CASSLLGGLRYNEQFF.